These 10 T cell receptor beta chains were sequenced from one sample in a study of monozygotic twins with inflammatory bowel disease. Reanalyzing the 5' RACE reads, TCRdb keeps one entry per CDR3 protein, without DNA. The table lists approximately 330,000 distinct CDR3 sequences. Input material: blood. The receptors come from a human donor with ulcerative colitis or Crohn's disease, or a healthy co-twin of an affected twin (not recorded which).

The V and J genes are TRBV29-1 and TRBJ1-1; TCRdb calls TRBD1, which cannot be checked without DNA. Per germline, CDR1 SQVTM and CDR2 ANQGSEA. The CDR3 is made up of 11 amino acids. CDR3 residues: CSVRGNTEAFF.

The rearrangement links TRBV5-1 to TRBJ2-3. Germline CDR1 and CDR2: SGHRS and YFSETQ. CDR3 length equals 12 residues. CDR3: CASSSHPDTQYF.

The V call is TRBV20-1, the J call TRBJ2-1; TCRdb's D gene call, TRBD1, goes unchecked for lack of DNA. The CDR3 is 14 residues long. Germline CDR1 and CDR2: DFQATT and SNEGSKA (reference sequence). The CDR3 sequence is CSARRGGSYNEQFF.

The V call is TRBV15, the J call TRBJ2-6; TCRdb's D gene call, TRBD1, goes unchecked for lack of DNA. Per germline, CDR1 LNHNV and CDR2 YYDKDF (reference sequence). CDR3 size: 17 residues. CDR3 region: CATSSGQGRSGANVLTF. The full variable domain, with the rest looked up from reference TRBV15 and TRBJ2-6, is DAMVIQNPRYQVTQFGKPVTLSCSQTLNHNVMYWYQQKSSQAPKLLFHYYDKDFNNEADTPDNFQSRRPNTSFCFLDIRSPGLGDTAMYLCATSSGQGRSGANVLTFGAGSRLTVL.

This chain's CDR3 is CASRQDRTNYGYTF. This chain connects TRBV12-3 or TRBV12-4 to TRBJ1-2; with no DNA, the TCRdb D assignment of TRBD1 cannot be verified. This CDR3 is built from 14 residues.

This CDR3 is CASSLEAEAFF. The chain links TRBV5-6 to TRBJ1-1. The CDR3 length is 11 residues. In germline, CDR1 is SGHDT, CDR2 YYEEEE.

The genes are TRBV18 and TRBJ2-1; TCRdb names TRBD1, which stays unverified in the absence of DNA. CDR3 length: 16 residues. The germline V gene has CDR1 KGHSH and CDR2 LQKENI. CDR3 sequence reads: CASSPPDSTSYNEQFF.

The chain joins TRBV5-1 to TRBJ1-2; the TCRdb D gene call, TRBD1, has no DNA to confirm it. Germline CDR1 reads SGHRS; CDR2 reads YFSETQ. The CDR3 contains 12 residues. CDR3 amino acids: CASSLNRDGYTF. The variable domain in full, completed from reference TRBV5-1 and TRBJ1-2, reads KAGVTQTPRYLIKTRGQQVTLSCSPISGHRSVSWYQQTPGQGLQFLFEYFSETQRNKGNFPGRFSGRQFSNSRSEMNVSTLELGDSALYLCASSLNRDGYTFGSGTRLTVV.

V and J are TRBV19 and TRBJ2-7; TCRdb names TRBD1, which stays unverified in the absence of DNA. Germline values: CDR1 LNHDA, CDR2 SQIVND (reference sequence). The CDR3 is 14 residues long. CDR3 region: CASSLPGQNYEQYF.

The rearrangement links TRBV5-4 to TRBJ2-5. The V gene's germline CDR1 is SGHNT and CDR2 YYREEE (reference sequence). This CDR3 is built from 14 residues. CDR3 protein: CASSFTGSRETQYF.